Listed below are T cell receptor beta chains from one sample, sequenced in a study of blood T cell repertoires in COVID-19. Using immunoSEQ multiplex PCR, the repertoire was profiled, and TCRdb retains in-frame clones only, with some absent. The sample records 60,000 to 75,000 clones, 86% being singletons. Material for sequencing was peripheral blood. These receptors came from a young man with acute or convalescent COVID-19. Each CDR3 is given with its conserved first and last residue. Fields, in order: V gene, J gene, clone size, D gene, CDR3 protein, CDR3 DNA. The D gene is left open where the match is weak. Expanded clones get a size class; other rows say once, few or many, or leave the size out.

>TRBV5-1|TRBJ1-2|-|TRBD1
CASRPTGGSGIGGYTF
TGCGCCAGCAGACCGACAGGGGGCTCCGGCATTGGTGGCTACACCTTC
>TRBV3-1/TRBV3-2|TRBJ1-1|few|-
CASSPISTVTEAFF
TGTGCCAGCAGCCCTATATCGACAGTCACTGAAGCTTTCTTT
>TRBV18|TRBJ1-5|-|-
CASSPAHYQPQHF
TGTGCCAGCTCACCAGCACATTATCAGCCCCAGCATTTT
>TRBV19|TRBJ1-2|-|TRBD1
CASLGSGGSLVYGYTF
TGTGCCAGTCTAGGCTCAGGGGGAAGTCTGGTCTATGGCTACACCTTC
>TRBV24-1|TRBJ2-3|-|TRBD1
CATSPGQGRDTQYF
TGTGCCACCAGTCCTGGACAGGGGAGGGATACGCAGTATTTT
>TRBV12-3/TRBV12-4|TRBJ2-5|-|-
CASTPTPQETQYF
TGTGCCAGCACCCCTACCCCCCAAGAGACCCAGTACTTC
>TRBV3-1/TRBV3-2|TRBJ1-4|-|TRBD1
CASSRRTGGDEKLFF
TGTGCCAGCAGCCGAAGGACAGGAGGAGATGAAAAACTGTTTTTT
>TRBV7-2|TRBJ2-5|-|-
CASSLRGTQYF
TGTGCCAGCAGCTTAAGGGGAACCCAGTACTTC
>TRBV6-6|TRBJ2-5|-|-
CASTTLTGNQETQYF
TGTGCCAGCACTACCCTAACAGGGAACCAAGAGACCCAGTACTTC
>TRBV6-5|TRBJ1-5|-|TRBD1
CASSYRLGQDNQPQHF
TGTGCCAGCAGTTACCGACTGGGACAGGATAATCAGCCCCAGCATTTT
>TRBV10-3|TRBJ1-3|-|TRBD1
CAISDDRAFGGNTIYF
TGTGCCATCAGTGACGACAGGGCTTTCGGTGGAAACACCATATATTTT
>TRBV7-8|TRBJ1-6|-|TRBD1
CASSLAETGGSPLHF
TGTGCCAGCAGCTTAGCGGAGACAGGGGGCTCACCCCTCCACTTT
>TRBV7-9|TRBJ2-1|-|TRBD1
CASSLWWGQTYNEQFF
TGTGCCAGCAGCTTATGGTGGGGACAGACGTACAATGAGCAGTTCTTC
>TRBV29-1|TRBJ1-1|-|TRBD1
CSGWDRVLGLTEAFF
TGCAGCGGATGGGACAGGGTTCTTGGTTTGACTGAAGCTTTCTTT
>TRBV7-8|TRBJ1-6|-|-
CASSLDPRGSPLHF
TGTGCCAGCAGCTTGGATCCCCGGGGTTCACCCCTCCACTTT
>TRBV14|TRBJ2-3|-|TRBD2
CASSPGLAGGTDTQYF
TGTGCCAGCAGCCCGGGACTAGCGGGAGGGACAGATACGCAGTATTTT
>TRBV6-2/TRBV6-3|TRBJ2-5|-|TRBD2
CASSKAGVFQETQYF
TGTGCCAGCAGTAAAGCGGGAGTTTTTCAAGAGACCCAGTACTTC
>TRBV6-5|TRBJ1-2|-|TRBD1
CASSYSETGEVKGYTF
TGTGCCAGCAGTTACTCAGAAACAGGGGAGGTGAAAGGCTACACCTTC
>TRBV7-2|TRBJ2-2|-|TRBD1
CASSLGQGLRTGELFF
TGTGCCAGCAGCTTAGGACAGGGTTTACGAACCGGGGAGCTGTTTTTT
>TRBV19|TRBJ1-1|-|-
CASAGAAYDNTEAFF
TGTGCCAGTGCGGGCGCCGCATATGATAACACTGAAGCTTTCTTT
>TRBV7-2|TRBJ1-2|-|TRBD1
CASSLGPDIGQGSGGYTF
TGTGCCAGCAGCTTGGGCCCGGACATAGGACAGGGATCAGGAGGCTACACCTTC
>TRBV18|TRBJ1-1|few|TRBD1
CASSPRQGTEAFF
TGTGCCAGCTCACCTAGACAGGGGACTGAAGCTTTCTTT
>TRBV5-1|TRBJ2-2|-|-
CASSSIENTGELFF
TGCGCCAGCAGCTCGATAGAGAACACCGGGGAGCTGTTTTTT
>TRBV5-1|TRBJ2-6|-|-
CASTTASGANVLTF
TGCGCCAGCACGACTGCCTCTGGGGCCAACGTCCTGACTTTC
>TRBV5-6|TRBJ2-5|-|TRBD2
CASSPLAGGQETQYF
TGTGCCAGCAGCCCCCTAGCGGGGGGGCAAGAGACCCAGTACTTC
>TRBV7-9|TRBJ1-4|-|-
CASSLLSGDEKLFF
TGTGCCAGCAGCTTACTTTCAGGGGATGAAAAACTGTTTTTT
>TRBV21-1|TRBJ2-7|-|-
CASSKPRGGSEQYF
TGTGCCAGCAGCAAACCTAGGGGGGGTAGCGAGCAGTACTTC
>TRBV2|TRBJ2-5|-|TRBD2
CASREAGGQETQYF
TGTGCCAGCAGGGAAGCGGGGGGTCAAGAGACCCAGTACTTC